Each of the 15 T cell receptor beta chains below was sequenced from the same sample in a study of cytomegalovirus exposure and HLA in healthy donors. The PCR employed 60 Vbeta primers together with 13 Jbeta primers. Profiling relied on immunoSEQ multiplex PCR, and the TCRdb table lists in-frame clones only, not all of them. This sample's clone table lists about 74,000 clones. Sequencing was done on a sample of PBMCs. These receptors originate from a female donor in good health and CMV-seropositive.

CDR3 in amino acids: CASRTGQSYQPQHF. CDR3 DNA sequence: TGTGCCAGCAGAACGGGACAGTCCTATCAGCCCCAGCATTTT. This rearrangement joins TRBV28 to TRBJ1-5; 7 bases fit TRBD1. CDR3 length: 14 residues. Trimming at V came to 6 bases and at J to 5 bases, leaving 7 bases not matched to a gene. CDR1 is MDHEN, CDR2 SYDVKM, per germline.

This sequence joins TRBV19 and TRBJ1-1, with 7 bases lining up with TRBD1. The CDR3 has 14 residues. Trimming took 1 base from V and 1 from J; bases not matched to a gene: 0. Germline V gene data show CDR1 as LNHDA and CDR2 as SQIVND (reference sequence). The DNA for the CDR3 is TGTGCCAGTAGTATAGGACAGGGGAACACTGAAGCTTTCTTT. As protein: CASSIGQGNTEAFF. The full variable domain, completed using reference TRBV19 and TRBJ1-1, is DGGITQSPKYLFRKEGQNVTLSCEQNLNHDAMYWYRQDPGQGLRLIYYSQIVNDFQKGDIAEGYSVSREKKESFPLTVTSAQKNPTAFYLCASSIGQGNTEAFFGQGTRLTVV.

The chain links TRBV9 to TRBJ1-5; D is possibly TRBD1 (5 bases). CDR1 is SGDLS and CDR2 is YYNGEE in the germline V gene. This CDR3 has 14 amino acids. With 0 bases removed from V and 8 bases from J, the gap between germline ends came to 12 bases. The CDR3 DNA reads as TGTGCCAGCAGCGTAGACCCAGGGAAGGAGCCCCAGCATTTT. Residues: CASSVDPGKEPQHF. Together with reference TRBV9 and TRBJ1-5, the CDR3 gives the full variable domain: DSGVTQTPKHLITATGQRVTLRCSPRSGDLSVYWYQQSLDQGLQFLIQYYNGEERAKGNILERFSAQQFPDLHSELNLSSLELGDSALYFCASSVDPGKEPQHFGDGTRLSIL.

The J gene is TRBJ2-3, the V gene TRBV4-3; 13 bases are shared with TRBD2. Germline lookup yields CDR1 LGHNA and CDR2 YSLEER. V trimming: 5 bases; J trimming: 6 bases; junction bases outside the gene matches: 8. The CDR3 runs 16 residues. This CDR3 is CASSIGLAGVGDTQYF. The CDR3 nucleotides are TGCGCCAGCAGCATAGGACTAGCGGGGGTCGGGGATACGCAGTATTTT.

The V call is TRBV4-3, the J call TRBJ2-1; 10 bases agree with TRBD2. The J segment lost 9 bases and the V segment lost 1 base, leaving 9 bases of the junction unmatched. The CDR3 spans 16 residues. Germline-derived CDR1 and CDR2 are LGHNA and YSLEER. The DNA for the CDR3 is TGCGCCAGCAGCCAAGGAGTCGCTAGCGGGAGCGGTGAGCAGTTCTTC. Translating gives CASSQGVASGSGEQFF.

The chain uses TRBV9 and TRBJ2-7; the match to TRBD1 covers 9 bases. The CDR3 extends over 14 amino acids. Germline CDR1 reads SGDLS; CDR2 reads YYNGEE. The V segment lost 3 bases and the J segment 5 bases; nucleotides outside the gene matches: 6. DNA for the CDR3: TGTGCCAGCAGCGGTACAGGGGGCTCACACGAGCAGTACTTC. It specifies CASSGTGGSHEQYF.

The chain joins TRBV30 to TRBJ1-6; D is undetermined. The CDR3 runs 15 residues. Trimming stripped 3 bases from V and 7 bases from J, with 16 bases between. Germline V gene lookup returns CDR1 GTSNPN and CDR2 SVGIG (reference sequence). The CDR3 sequence is CAWSTLGGRNSPLHF. CDR3 nucleotides: TGTGCCTGGAGCACCCTAGGAGGGAGGAATTCACCCCTCCACTTT.

The V and J genes are TRBV11-2 and TRBJ1-4; 7 nucleotides agree with TRBD1. The CDR3 is made up of 16 amino acids. Germline trimming cut 1 base from V and 7 bases from J; bases unmatched to any gene: 9. Germline CDR1 SGHAT, CDR2 FQNNGV. For the CDR3, the DNA is TGTGCCAGCAGCTTAGGACAGGGACCTGCTTTTGAAAAACTGTTTTTT. Its translation is CASSLGQGPAFEKLFF.

The rearrangement links TRBV5-6 to TRBJ2-5, with unresolved D. The CDR3 is made up of 13 amino acids. Per germline, CDR1 SGHDT and CDR2 YYEEEE. The ends were cut back, 0 bases at V and 1 base at J, with 4 bases in the middle. The CDR3 protein is CASSLGLQETQYF. CDR3 nucleotide sequence: TGTGCCAGCAGCTTGGGTCTCCAAGAGACCCAGTACTTC.

The chain carries TRBV28 and TRBJ1-5; a possible D gene is TRBD1 (5 bases). Germline lookup yields CDR1 MDHEN and CDR2 SYDVKM. The V and J ends lost 3 bases and 2 bases respectively, with 11 bases between them. The CDR3 loop spans 15 amino acids. The CDR3 sequence: CASSFGGGGNQPQHF. In nucleotides, the CDR3 is TGTGCCAGCAGTTTTGGGGGAGGGGGCAATCAGCCCCAGCATTTT.

The rearrangement uses TRBV9 and TRBJ1-2; D unresolved. The CDR3 loop spans 14 amino acids. Trimming pared 0 bases from V and 8 bases from J, leaving 14 bases between. Germline CDR1 and CDR2: SGDLS and YYNGEE. As DNA, the CDR3 is TGTGCCAGCAGCGTAGGTGGGGAGATCTGGGGCTACACCTTC. It is translated as CASSVGGEIWGYTF.

The CDR3, as DNA: TGTGCCAGCAGCGTAGAGGCGGGGAATAACTATGGCTACACCTTC. It translates to CASSVEAGNNYGYTF. J is TRBJ1-2 and V is TRBV9; no clear D gene. V lost 0 bases to trimming and J lost 1 base, with 10 bases between them. Germline CDR1 and CDR2: SGDLS and YYNGEE. CDR3 length: 15 residues.

The V call is TRBV2, the J call TRBJ1-1; D is ambiguous. CDR3 length: 14 residues. From germline, CDR1 is SNHLY and CDR2 FYNNEI. Trimming left V 4 bases short and J 0 bases short, with 9 bases between. CDR3: CASSGRRLNTEAFF. The CDR3 DNA sequence: TGTGCCAGCAGTGGGAGAAGATTGAACACTGAAGCTTTCTTT. The complete variable domain, with remaining parts taken from reference TRBV2 and TRBJ1-1, reads EPEVTQTPSHQVTQMGQEVILRCVPISNHLYFYWYRQILGQKVEFLVSFYNNEISEKSEIFDDQFSVERPDGSNFTLKIRSTKLEDSAMYFCASSGRRLNTEAFFGQGTRLTVV.

The chain combines TRBV18 with TRBJ2-7; 10 bases align to TRBD1. V shed 6 bases and J 7 bases; nucleotides not matched to a gene: 6. The CDR3 is made up of 13 amino acids. The germline CDR1 and CDR2 sequences are KGHSH and LQKENI. CDR3 coding DNA: TGTGCCAGCTCGGGGACAGGGGCTTGGGAGCAGTACTTC. Translating it yields CASSGTGAWEQYF.

The chain carries TRBV4-2 and TRBJ1-5, with 7 bases identical to TRBD1. The V gene end was trimmed by 4 bases and the J gene end by 0 bases; junction bases not matched to a gene: 6. This CDR3 has 16 amino acids. Germline CDR1 reads LGHNA; CDR2 reads YNFKEQ. This CDR3 reads CASSPRQGDSNQPQHF. The CDR3 DNA follows: TGTGCCAGCAGCCCCCGACAGGGTGATAGCAATCAGCCCCAGCATTTT.